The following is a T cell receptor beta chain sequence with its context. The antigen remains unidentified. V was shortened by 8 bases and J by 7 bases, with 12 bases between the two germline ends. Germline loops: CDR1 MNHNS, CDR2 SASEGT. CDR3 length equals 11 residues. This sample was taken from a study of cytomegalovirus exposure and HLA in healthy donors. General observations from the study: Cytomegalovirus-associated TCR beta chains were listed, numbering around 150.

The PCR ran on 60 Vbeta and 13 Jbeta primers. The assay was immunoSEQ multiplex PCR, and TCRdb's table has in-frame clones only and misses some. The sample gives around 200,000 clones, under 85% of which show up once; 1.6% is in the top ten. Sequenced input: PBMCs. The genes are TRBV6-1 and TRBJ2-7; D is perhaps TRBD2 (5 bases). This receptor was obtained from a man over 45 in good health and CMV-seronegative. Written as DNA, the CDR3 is TGTGCCAGCGGCGTATCGGGGGAGCAGTACTTC. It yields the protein CASGVSGEQYF.